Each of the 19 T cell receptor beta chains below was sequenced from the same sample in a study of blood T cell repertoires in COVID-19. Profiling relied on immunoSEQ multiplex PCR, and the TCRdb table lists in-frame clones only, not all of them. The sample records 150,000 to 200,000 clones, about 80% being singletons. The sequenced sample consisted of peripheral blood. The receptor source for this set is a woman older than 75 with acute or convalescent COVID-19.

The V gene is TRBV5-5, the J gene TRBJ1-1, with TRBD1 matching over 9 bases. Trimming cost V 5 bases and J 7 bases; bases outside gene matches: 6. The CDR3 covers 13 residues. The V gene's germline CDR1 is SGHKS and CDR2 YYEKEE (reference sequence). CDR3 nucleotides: TGTGCCAGCAGAACGTGGACAGGGGATGAAGCTTTCTTT. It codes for CASRTWTGDEAFF.

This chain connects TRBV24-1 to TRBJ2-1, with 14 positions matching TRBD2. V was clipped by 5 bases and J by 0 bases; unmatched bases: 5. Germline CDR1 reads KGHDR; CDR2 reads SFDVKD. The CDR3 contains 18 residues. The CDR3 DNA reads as TGTGCCACCAGTGGACTAGCGGGGGGGCGTAGCTCCTACAATGAGCAGTTCTTC. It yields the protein CATSGLAGGRSSYNEQFF.

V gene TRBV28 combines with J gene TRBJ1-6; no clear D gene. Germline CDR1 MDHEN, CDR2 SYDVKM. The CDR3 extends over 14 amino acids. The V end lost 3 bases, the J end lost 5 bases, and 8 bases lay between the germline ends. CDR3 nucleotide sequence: TGTGCCAGCAGTTTCTTCGCTAATAATTCACCCCTCCACTTT. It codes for CASSFFANNSPLHF. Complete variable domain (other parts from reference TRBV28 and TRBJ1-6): DVKVTQSSRYLVKRTGEKVFLECVQDMDHENMFWYRQDPGLGLRLIYFSYDVKMKEKGDIPEGYSVSREKKERFSLILESASTNQTSMYLCASSFFANNSPLHFGNGTRLTVT.

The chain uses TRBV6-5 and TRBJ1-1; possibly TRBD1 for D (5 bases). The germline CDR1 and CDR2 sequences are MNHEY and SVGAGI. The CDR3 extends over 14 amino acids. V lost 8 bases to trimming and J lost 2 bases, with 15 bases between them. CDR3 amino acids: CASQFFQGNTEAFF. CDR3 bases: TGTGCCAGCCAATTCTTTCAGGGAAACACTGAAGCTTTCTTT.

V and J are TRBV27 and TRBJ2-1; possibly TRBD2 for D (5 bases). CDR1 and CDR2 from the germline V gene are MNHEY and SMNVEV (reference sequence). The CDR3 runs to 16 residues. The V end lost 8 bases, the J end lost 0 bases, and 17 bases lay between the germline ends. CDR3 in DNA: TGTGCCAGCTCCGGGGTAAGGCCGACCTCCTACAATGAGCAGTTCTTC. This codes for CASSGVRPTSYNEQFF.

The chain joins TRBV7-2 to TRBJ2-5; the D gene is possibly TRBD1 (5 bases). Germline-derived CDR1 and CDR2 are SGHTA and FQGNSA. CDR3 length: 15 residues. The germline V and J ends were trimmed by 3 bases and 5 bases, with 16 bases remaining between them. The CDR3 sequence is CASSFENDSWETQYF. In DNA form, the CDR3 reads TGTGCCAGCAGCTTTGAGAATGACAGCTGGGAGACCCAGTACTTC. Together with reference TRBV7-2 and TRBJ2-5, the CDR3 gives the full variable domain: GAGVSQSPSNKVTEKGKDVELRCDPISGHTALYWYRQSLGQGLEFLIYFQGNSAPDKSGLPSDRFSAERTGGSVSTLTIQRTQQEDSAVYLCASSFENDSWETQYFGPGTRLLVL.

CDR3 in DNA: TGTGCCAGCAGCGGGGCGACAGGGGGCGCGGTTGAAAAACTGTTTTTT. It is translated as CASSGATGGAVEKLFF. This chain connects TRBV9 to TRBJ1-4; 10 bases map to TRBD1. The germline V gene encodes CDR1 SGDLS and CDR2 YYNGEE. V lost 3 bases and J lost 7; bases outside the gene matches: 9. This CDR3 has 16 amino acids.

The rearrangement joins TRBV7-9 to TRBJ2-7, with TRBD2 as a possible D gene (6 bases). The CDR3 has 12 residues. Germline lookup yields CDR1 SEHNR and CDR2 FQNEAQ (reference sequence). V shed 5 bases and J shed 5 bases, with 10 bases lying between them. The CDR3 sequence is CASSLGGHEQYF. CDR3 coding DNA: TGTGCCAGCAGCCTCGGGGGACACGAGCAGTACTTC.

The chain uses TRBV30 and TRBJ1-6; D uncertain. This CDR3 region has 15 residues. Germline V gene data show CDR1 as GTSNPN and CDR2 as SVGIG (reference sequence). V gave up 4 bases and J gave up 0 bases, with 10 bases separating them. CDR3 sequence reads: CAWTRDSSYNSPLHF. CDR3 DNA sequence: TGTGCCTGGACTCGGGATAGCTCCTATAATTCACCCCTCCACTTT.

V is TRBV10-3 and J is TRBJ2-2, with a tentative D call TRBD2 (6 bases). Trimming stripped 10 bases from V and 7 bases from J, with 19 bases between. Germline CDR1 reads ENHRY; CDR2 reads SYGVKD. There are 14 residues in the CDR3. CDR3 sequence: CASLGVAESGELFF. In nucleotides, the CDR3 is TGTGCCAGCCTCGGGGTAGCGGAAAGCGGGGAGCTGTTTTTT.

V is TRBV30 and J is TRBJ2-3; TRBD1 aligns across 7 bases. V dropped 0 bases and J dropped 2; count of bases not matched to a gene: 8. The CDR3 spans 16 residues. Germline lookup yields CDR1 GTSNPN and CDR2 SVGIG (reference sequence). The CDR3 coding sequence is TGTGCCTGGAGTGTACTGGACAGGACAGCCACAGATACGCAGTATTTT. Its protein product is CAWSVLDRTATDTQYF.

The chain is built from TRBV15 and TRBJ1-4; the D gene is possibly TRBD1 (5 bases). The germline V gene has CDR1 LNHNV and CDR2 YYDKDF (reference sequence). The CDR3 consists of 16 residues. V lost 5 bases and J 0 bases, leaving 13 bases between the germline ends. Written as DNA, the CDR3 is TGTGCCACCAGCTCTGGGGGGGGAACAACTAATGAAAAACTGTTTTTT. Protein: CATSSGGGTTNEKLFF. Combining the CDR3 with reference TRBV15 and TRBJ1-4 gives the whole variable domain DAMVIQNPRYQVTQFGKPVTLSCSQTLNHNVMYWYQQKSSQAPKLLFHYYDKDFNNEADTPDNFQSRRPNTSFCFLDIRSPGLGDTAMYLCATSSGGGTTNEKLFFGSGTQLSVL.

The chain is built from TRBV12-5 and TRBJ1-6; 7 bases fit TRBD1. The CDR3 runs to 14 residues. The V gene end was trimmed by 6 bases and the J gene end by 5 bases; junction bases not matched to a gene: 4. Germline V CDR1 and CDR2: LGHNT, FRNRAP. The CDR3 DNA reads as TGTGCTAGTGGGACAGGGTCTGATAATTCACCCCTCCACTTT. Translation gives CASGTGSDNSPLHF.

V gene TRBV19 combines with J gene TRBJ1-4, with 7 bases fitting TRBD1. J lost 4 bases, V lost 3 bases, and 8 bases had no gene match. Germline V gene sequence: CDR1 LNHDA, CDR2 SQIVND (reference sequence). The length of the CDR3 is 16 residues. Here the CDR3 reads CASSMVRGRGNEKLFF. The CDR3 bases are TGTGCCAGTAGTATGGTGAGGGGGCGCGGTAATGAAAAACTGTTTTTT.

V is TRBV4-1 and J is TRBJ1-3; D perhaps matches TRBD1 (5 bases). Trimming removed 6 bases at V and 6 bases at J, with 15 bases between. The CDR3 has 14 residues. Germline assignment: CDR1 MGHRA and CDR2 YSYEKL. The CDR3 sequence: CASRQQVRSNTIYF. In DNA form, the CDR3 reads TGCGCCAGCAGGCAACAGGTCCGGTCAAACACCATATATTTT.

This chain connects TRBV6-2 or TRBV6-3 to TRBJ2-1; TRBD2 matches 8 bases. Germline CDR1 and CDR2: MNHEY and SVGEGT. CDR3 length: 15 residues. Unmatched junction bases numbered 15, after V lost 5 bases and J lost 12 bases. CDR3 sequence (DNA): TGTGCCAGCAGTCTGTCGGGCGGCCAGGGACTAGGGCAGTTCTTC. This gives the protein CASSLSGGQGLGQFF.

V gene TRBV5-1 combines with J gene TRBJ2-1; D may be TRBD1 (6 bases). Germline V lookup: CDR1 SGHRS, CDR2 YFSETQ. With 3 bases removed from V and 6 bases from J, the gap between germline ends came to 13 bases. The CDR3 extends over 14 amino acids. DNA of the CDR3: TGCGCCAGCAGCTCAGGGGAGTTGACCAATGAGCAGTTCTTC. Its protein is CASSSGELTNEQFF.

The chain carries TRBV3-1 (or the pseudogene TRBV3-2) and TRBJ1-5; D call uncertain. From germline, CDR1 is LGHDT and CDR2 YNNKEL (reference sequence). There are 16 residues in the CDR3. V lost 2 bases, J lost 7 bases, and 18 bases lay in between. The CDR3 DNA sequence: TGTGCCAGCAGCCAAACACCCAGCGGTGTCCAGCAGCCCCAGCATTTT. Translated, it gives CASSQTPSGVQQPQHF.

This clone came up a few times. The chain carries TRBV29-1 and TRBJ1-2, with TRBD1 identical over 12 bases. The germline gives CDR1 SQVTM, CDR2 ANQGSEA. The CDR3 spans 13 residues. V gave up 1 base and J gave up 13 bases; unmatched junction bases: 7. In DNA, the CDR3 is TGCAGCGTTGAAGTCCCGGGACAGGGGGCCTCCACCTTC. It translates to CSVEVPGQGASTF.